This T cell receptor (beta chain) came from a study of a mutant IDH1 vaccine in newly diagnosed glioma. For the study at large: The earlier regimen, radiotherapy, temozolomide, or both, was most often both.

Assay used: immunoSEQ multiplex PCR; TCRdb lists only in-frame clones, some missing. Of some 60,000 clones in the sample, 84% were seen once. This clone occurred once. The antigen remains undetermined. Trimming cost V 2 bases and J 6 bases, with 15 bases left between them. The CDR3 loop spans 15 amino acids. Germline assignment: CDR1 SGHTA and CDR2 FQGTGA. Time point specified: week 11, during vaccination. Every single dose of the vaccine, 300 ug of mutant IDH1 20-mer peptide, came with topical imiquimod. The donor cohort comprised cases of new WHO grade 3 or 4 IDH1-mutant, ATRX-lost astrocytoma. The sequence was obtained from a man aged 25 to 40 with glioma. The sample was PBMCs, taken from a glioma patient whose treatment included an IDH1 peptide vaccine. The chain employs TRBV7-3 and TRBJ2-3, with a possible D match to TRBD1 (5 bases). The CDR3 is CASSLLAGSVDTQYF. CDR3 sequence (DNA): TGTGCCAGCAGCTTATTGGCAGGGTCTGTGGATACGCAGTATTTT.